These 8 T cell receptor beta chains came from one sample sequenced in a study of tumor-infiltrating lymphocytes in primary liver carcinoma. Priming with a constant-region primer yielded TCR beta cDNA from about 500 ng total RNA. Libraries of TCR beta came from three nested multiplex PCR rounds with slightly modified ARM-PCR. TRBV1-TRBV30 forward primers and a C-beta reverse primer were used in the first two PCR rounds, which each ran for around 10 cycles. TCRdb independently ran MiXCR on the multiplex PCR reads; one entry per CDR3 protein. The table records 35,000 to 45,000 distinct CDR3 sequences, more than 70% of them present only once. Co-extracted RNA and DNA came from approximately 20-30 mg of unsorted bulk tissue. Sequencing input: tumor-adjacent normal liver tissue. The receptors shown here come from a woman in her 30s with primary liver carcinoma and hepatitis B virus infection.

As concerns this clonotype: The junction does not match germline at one end; this may be a read error. CDR3 loop: CASSSGTSRDTQYF. The CDR3 DNA follows: TGTGCCAGCAGCTCTGGGACCAGCAGAGATACGCAGTATTTT. The chain combines TRBV5-4 with TRBJ2-3, with D perhaps given as TRBD1 or TRBD2 (5 bases each). CDR1 is SGHNT and CDR2 is YYREEE in the germline V gene (reference sequence). The length of the CDR3 is 14 residues.

This clonotype was detected many times. The chain joins TRBV6-1 to TRBJ2-1; 8 positions agree with TRBD2. The CDR3 extends over 15 amino acids. The ends lost 0 bases at V and 6 bases at J; junction bases unmatched: 4. Looked up from germline, CDR1 is MNHNS and CDR2 is SASEGT. The CDR3 loop reads CASSEAAGESNEQFF. The CDR3 nucleotides read TGTGCCAGCAGTGAAGCAGCGGGAGAGTCCAATGAGCAGTTCTTC.

Turning to this clonotype: An end of the junction differs from the germline gene, which may be a read error. The chain employs TRBV7-8 and TRBJ2-3; 10 bases line up with TRBD2. The CDR3 contains 16 residues. Germline CDR1 is SGHVS and CDR2 is FQNEAQ. As DNA, the CDR3 is TGTGACAGCAGTTTAGGAGCGGGAGGGCCTGATGATAAGCAGTATTTT. It is translated as CDSSLGAGGPDDKQYF.

With regard to this clonotype: Mismatch with germline at one junction end may stem from a read error. The chain couples TRBV11-2 to TRBJ2-7; a weak D match, TRBD2 (5 bases). Germline V gene lookup returns CDR1 SGHAT and CDR2 FQNNGV. This CDR3 is 12 amino acids long. This chain's CDR3 is CSSNSYDYGQYF. The CDR3 coding sequence is TGTAGCAGCAACTCCTACGACTACGGGCAGTACTTC.

As to this clonotype: A much larger clone sits a single nucleotide away, making a read error possible. CDR3 nucleotide sequence: TGTGTCAGCAGCTTAGACCCATCCTACGAGCAGTACTTC. Amino acids: CVSSLDPSYEQYF. The chain joins TRBV7-9 to TRBJ2-7, with no clear D. From germline, CDR1 is SEHNR and CDR2 FQNEAQ (reference sequence). The length of the CDR3 is 13 residues. The full variable domain, in which reference TRBV7-9 and TRBJ2-7 provide the parts outside the CDR3, is DTGVSQNPRHKITKRGQNVTFRCDPISEHNRLYWYRQTLGQGPEFLTYFQNEAQLEKSRLLSDRFSAERPKGSFSTLEIQRTEQGDSAMYLCVSSLDPSYEQYFGPGTRLTVT.

This clonotype was seen once. Sequence at one end of the junction differs from germline and may be a read error. The V and J genes are TRBV7-8 and TRBJ2-3, with 10 bases that match TRBD2. The CDR3 is 16 residues long. In germline, CDR1 is SGHVS, CDR2 FQNEAQ. The CDR3 nucleotides are TGTGACAGCAGCTTAGAAGCGGGAGGGCCTGCTGATACGCAGTATTTT. Amino acid sequence: CDSSLEAGGPADTQYF.

Notes on this clonotype: Sequence at one end of the junction differs from germline and may be a read error. The chain is built from TRBV4-3 and TRBJ1-1; tentatively, D is TRBD1 (6 bases). The germline V gene encodes CDR1 LGHNA and CDR2 YSLEER. The CDR3 length is 16 residues. The CDR3 DNA follows: TGCGCCAACAGCCAAGGGCTACAGGGAATGAACACTGAAGCCTTCTTT. Translated, it gives CANSQGLQGMNTEAFF.

In its sample, this clonotype was seen many times. This chain links TRBV6-2 or TRBV6-3 with TRBJ2-2; 11 bases are shared with TRBD1. The trim removed 9 bases at V and 5 bases at J, leaving 5 bases unmatched. The length of the CDR3 is 14 residues. Germline V lookup: CDR1 MNHEY, CDR2 SVGEGT. CDR3 DNA sequence: TGTGCCAGTAAGGGACAGGGGGAGACCGGGGAGCTGTTTTTT. Residues: CASKGQGETGELFF.